This T cell receptor (beta chain) was captured in a study of cytotoxic CD8 clonotypes in ibrutinib-treated CLL. As for the study in general: Partial responses totalled roughly 24 and complete responses 2; after median roughly 70 months, approximately 15 remained remitted and about twelve progressed.

Note on this clone: The target antigen is unknown.

Assay used: immunoSEQ multiplex PCR; TCRdb lists only in-frame clones, some missing. The table records over 140,000 clones, 80% of them present only once. General study points: Public clonotypes occurred uncommonly; on treatment, they contracted or remained stable.

TCR beta libraries used roughly 2 micrograms of DNA from cryopreserved PBMCs. The material was PBMCs, obtained after 36 months of ibrutinib treatment. The sequence was obtained from a human donor with chronic lymphocytic leukemia.

The CDR3 region has the DNA TGTGCCAGCAGCTTGGACCTAGCGGGGATATACAATGAGCAGTTCTTC. Its protein product is CASSLDLAGIYNEQFF. The chain joins TRBV5-4 to TRBJ2-1; TRBD2 matches at 9 bases. Losses at the gene ends were 0 bases for V and 4 bases for J; bases not matched to a gene: 5. The CDR3 is 16 residues long. Per germline, CDR1 SGHNT and CDR2 YYREEE (reference sequence).